The 6 T cell receptor beta chains reported below all come from one sample, sequenced in a study of T cells after posttransplantation cyclophosphamide. Control samples came 1 year after myeloablative marrow transplants with methotrexate plus calcineurin inhibitor. The assay was immunoSEQ multiplex PCR, and TCRdb's table has in-frame clones only and misses some. The sample shows tens of thousands of clones, about 86% of them seen only once. Source: PBMCs, taken approximately 360 days after allogeneic stem cell transplant with calcineurin inhibitor and methotrexate. The receptors were sampled from a female patient in her thirties or forties who received an allogeneic stem cell transplant from an unrelated donor, was CMV-positive, and had acute and chronic GVHD. Certain T cells may be donor cells from the graft.

The gene calls are TRBV7-2 and TRBJ2-5; TRBD1 agrees at 9 bases. V was pared by 5 bases and J by 5 bases, with 9 bases of the junction left unmatched. The CDR3 has 15 amino acids. CDR1 SGHTA and CDR2 FQGNSA come from the germline V gene. The CDR3 nucleotides are TGTGCCAGCAGCCCACGACAGGGGGGGGTGGAGACCCAGTACTTC. As protein: CASSPRQGGVETQYF.

The chain has TRBV15 and TRBJ1-3, with D unresolved. The CDR3 length is 12 residues. In germline, CDR1 is LNHNV, CDR2 YYDKDF (reference sequence). Trimming took 6 bases from V and 0 from J, leaving 3 bases between them. Here the CDR3 reads CATSLSGNTIYF. The CDR3 coding sequence is TGTGCCACCAGTCTCTCTGGAAACACCATATATTTT.

The chain joins TRBV15 to TRBJ2-7; 11 bases are a match to TRBD1. Germline V CDR1 and CDR2: LNHNV, YYDKDF (reference sequence). The length of the CDR3 is 15 residues. J lost 6 bases, V lost 3 bases, and 7 bases had no gene match. In DNA, the CDR3 is TGTGCCACCAGCAGGGGGACAGGGGGGAGAGGCGAGCAGTACTTC. It translates to CATSRGTGGRGEQYF.

This chain connects TRBV29-1 to TRBJ1-1, with unresolved D. The CDR3 spans 13 residues. Germline CDR1 is SQVTM and CDR2 is ANQGSEA. Trimming stripped 7 bases from V and 4 bases from J, with 16 bases between. This CDR3 is CSGVEFVGTEAFF. CDR3 DNA: TGCAGCGGGGTGGAGTTCGTCGGCACTGAAGCTTTCTTT.

The gene calls are TRBV4-1 and TRBJ1-5; TRBD1 matches 7 bases. Per the germline V gene, CDR1 is MGHRA and CDR2 is YSYEKL. Trimming removed 1 base from V and 7 bases from J; junction bases left unmatched: 7. CDR3 size: 15 residues. In DNA, the CDR3 is TGCGCCAGCAGCCAAGTCGAAGCAGGGGGACAGCCCCAGCATTTT. As protein: CASSQVEAGGQPQHF.

This clone has just one count. The chain uses TRBV28 and TRBJ2-7; TRBD1 aligns across 10 bases. J gave up 4 bases and V 7 bases, and 16 bases lay outside the gene matches. There are 17 residues in the CDR3. Germline V CDR1 and CDR2: MDHEN, SYDVKM. The DNA for the CDR3 is TGTGCCAGCACCTTCCCACCGGGGACAGGGGTTGCTTACGAGCAGTACTTC. This translates into CASTFPPGTGVAYEQYF.